A single sample gave rise to the 32 T cell receptor beta chains below, sequenced in a study of T-cell reconstitution after alpha-beta-depleted transplantation in children. Construction of the TCRbeta library involved unique molecular identifiers. TCRdb independently ran MiXCR on the PCR reads; one entry per CDR3 protein. The sample carries some 260,000 distinct CDR3 sequences, about 24% recorded once. Sample: PBMCs, mostly from graft donor cells, taken 360 days after TCRalphabeta/CD19-depleted stem cell transplant. These receptors came from a female patient between 2 and 15 years old who had a stem cell transplant for congenital amegakaryocytic thrombocytopenia, so the T cells may come from the graft donor.

The V call is TRBV5-1, the J call TRBJ2-5; TRBD1 is a possible D gene (6 bases). The germline CDR1 and CDR2 sequences are SGHRS and YFSETQ. The CDR3 spans 15 residues. Between the trimmed V and J ends, which lost 0 bases and 3 bases, there was a span of 12 bases. The CDR3 sequence: CASSLGAGVKETQYF. For the CDR3, the DNA is TGCGCCAGCAGCTTGGGCGCAGGGGTTAAAGAGACCCAGTACTTC.

The rearrangement joins TRBV28 to TRBJ1-3, with D unresolved. The V gene's germline CDR1 is MDHEN and CDR2 SYDVKM. The CDR3 length is 16 residues. The V end was cut by 1 base, the J end by 0 bases, with 10 bases between. CDR3 amino acids: CASSLLAFGSGNTIYF. The CDR3 DNA is TGTGCCAGCAGTTTATTGGCCTTCGGCTCTGGAAACACCATATATTTT.

This rearrangement joins TRBV20-1 to TRBJ1-5; D unclear. The germline CDR1 and CDR2 sequences are DFQATT and SNEGSKA (reference sequence). With 7 bases removed from V and 0 bases from J, the gap between germline ends came to 10 bases. This CDR3 region has 13 residues. The CDR3 nucleotides read TGCAGTGTGACAATCAATAGCAATCAGCCCCAGCATTTT. This gives the protein CSVTINSNQPQHF.

This clonotype was seen many times. This chain uses TRBV9 with TRBJ2-1; 15 bases align to TRBD2. The germline gives CDR1 SGDLS, CDR2 YYNGEE. This CDR3 contains 16 residues. After removal of 6 bases from V and 9 bases from J, the junction contained 10 bases not matched to a gene. The CDR3 region is CASTPGTSGRIVEQFF. In DNA, the CDR3 is TGTGCCAGCACCCCGGGGACTAGCGGGAGGATTGTTGAGCAGTTCTTC.

The J gene is TRBJ2-7, the V gene TRBV20-1; 8 nucleotides agree with TRBD1. The trim removed 3 bases at V and 1 base at J, leaving 8 bases unmatched. CDR1 is DFQATT, CDR2 SNEGSKA, per germline (reference sequence). The CDR3 has 15 residues. CDR3 region: CSARERQGLSYEQYF. DNA of the CDR3: TGCAGTGCTAGGGAAAGACAGGGGCTATCCTACGAGCAGTACTTC.

The chain employs TRBV4-2 and TRBJ2-7, with D hard to call. Trimming left V 0 bases short and J 0 bases short, with 12 bases between. CDR1 LGHNA and CDR2 YNFKEQ come from the germline V gene. This CDR3 is 16 amino acids long. Here the CDR3 DNA reads TGTGCCAGCAGCCAAGAGTCTCGTTACGACTCCTACGAGCAGTACTTC. Translating it yields CASSQESRYDSYEQYF.

The chain joins TRBV4-1 to TRBJ2-7; 7 nucleotides match TRBD1. The length of the CDR3 is 15 residues. CDR1 and CDR2 (germline): MGHRA, YSYEKL. J gave up 2 bases and V 0 bases, and 4 bases lay outside the gene matches. The CDR3 nucleotides are TGCGCCAGCAGCCAAGATCCCCAGGGGGCCTACGAGCAGTACTTC. Residues: CASSQDPQGAYEQYF.

The chain joins TRBV13 to TRBJ2-5; TRBD2 is a possible D gene (5 bases). Trimming cost V 1 base and J 3 bases, with 6 bases left between them. CDR3 length: 13 residues. Germline CDR1 reads PRHDT; CDR2 reads FYEKMQ (reference sequence). CDR3: CASSLVLEETQYF. The DNA for the CDR3 is TGTGCCAGCAGCTTAGTACTAGAAGAGACCCAGTACTTC.

This clonotype has more than one count but fewer than ten. This sequence joins TRBV3-1 and TRBJ1-5, with D possibly matching TRBD1 (6 bases). The CDR3 consists of 14 residues. Deletions cut 5 bases from V and 6 bases from J, with 14 bases between. Germline V gives CDR1 LGHDT, CDR2 YNNKEL (reference sequence). The CDR3: CASSFRQAGQPQHF. The CDR3 DNA follows: TGTGCCAGCAGCTTTCGACAGGCCGGTCAGCCCCAGCATTTT.

This clonotype turned up a few times. The V gene is TRBV7-6, the J gene TRBJ2-7, with D hard to call. The CDR3 totals 13 residues. CDR1 is SGHVS and CDR2 is FNYEAQ in the germline V gene. The V end lost 2 bases, the J end lost 5 bases, and 10 bases lay between the germline ends. DNA for the CDR3: TGTGCCAGCAGCTTAACTCTGATAAACGAGCAGTACTTC. Its translation: CASSLTLINEQYF.

The chain has TRBV2 and TRBJ2-3; a weak D match, TRBD2 (6 bases). Looked up from germline, CDR1 is SNHLY and CDR2 is FYNNEI. This CDR3 contains 15 residues. The V and J ends lost 7 bases and 0 bases respectively, with 14 bases between them. CDR3 DNA sequence: TGTGCCAGCACTAACGGGCGGGGTAGCACAGATACGCAGTATTTT. It codes for CASTNGRGSTDTQYF.

This clonotype was seen more than once but under ten times. The chain uses TRBV5-1 and TRBJ2-5; TRBD1 matches 8 bases. CDR1 is SGHRS and CDR2 is YFSETQ in the germline V gene. The V segment lost 4 bases and the J segment 4 bases; nucleotides outside the gene matches: 12. The CDR3 loop spans 16 amino acids. CDR3 loop: CASSPNPGGGGETQYF. The CDR3 DNA reads TGCGCCAGCAGCCCCAACCCAGGGGGCGGTGGAGAGACCCAGTACTTC.

Ten or more counts support this clonotype. This chain joins TRBV24-1 and TRBJ2-1, with unresolved D. This CDR3 contains 10 residues. CDR1 and CDR2 (germline): KGHDR, SFDVKD. With 7 bases removed from V and 8 bases from J, the gap between germline ends came to 5 bases. The CDR3 reads CATRDYEQFF. The CDR3 bases are TGTGCCACCAGAGACTATGAGCAGTTCTTC.

This clonotype was detected a few times. The chain employs TRBV7-6 and TRBJ2-1; a weak D match, TRBD1 (6 bases). Germline V CDR1 and CDR2: SGHVS, FNYEAQ. Trimming took off 2 bases at V and 6 bases at J, with 14 bases between the two ends. The CDR3 runs to 15 residues. The CDR3 sequence: CASSLSSGTFNEQFF. The CDR3 DNA reads as TGTGCCAGCAGCTTATCCTCCGGGACATTCAATGAGCAGTTCTTC. Complete variable domain (other parts from reference TRBV7-6 and TRBJ2-1): GAGVSQSPRYKVTKRGQDVALRCDPISGHVSLYWYRQALGQGPEFLTYFNYEAQQDKSGLPNDRFSAERPEGSISTLTIQRTEQRDSAMYRCASSLSSGTFNEQFFGPGTRLTVL.

The CDR3 loop is CSARVVQEGQPQHF. In DNA, the CDR3 is TGCAGTGCTAGAGTTGTGCAGGAGGGTCAGCCCCAGCATTTT. V is TRBV20-1 and J is TRBJ1-5, with D hard to call. There are 14 residues in the CDR3. Trimming left V 1 base short and J 6 bases short, with 13 bases between. Germline-derived CDR1 and CDR2 are DFQATT and SNEGSKA (reference sequence).

The chain recombines TRBV5-6 with TRBJ2-1, with D possibly TRBD2 on 6 matching bases. V was cut by 3 bases and J by 4 bases, with 20 bases left in between. CDR3 length equals 17 residues. CDR1 SGHDT and CDR2 YYEEEE come from the germline V gene. The CDR3 reads CASSSLRGGSSYNEQFF. Here the CDR3 DNA reads TGTGCCAGCAGCTCCCTAAGGGGAGGTTCGTCTTACAATGAGCAGTTCTTC. The whole variable domain, remainder taken from reference TRBV5-6 and TRBJ2-1, is DAGVTQSPTHLIKTRGQQVTLRCSPKSGHDTVSWYQQALGQGPQFIFQYYEEEERQRGNFPDRFSGHQFPNYSSELNVNALLLGDSALYLCASSSLRGGSSYNEQFFGPGTRLTVL.

The chain joins TRBV4-1 to TRBJ2-1; 10 nucleotides align to TRBD2. Germline CDR1 is MGHRA and CDR2 is YSYEKL. The V segment lost 0 bases and the J segment 5 bases; nucleotides outside the gene matches: 7. This CDR3 comprises 17 residues. CDR3 DNA: TGCGCCAGCAGCCAAGATCGTCGGCTAGCGGGAGACAATGAGCAGTTCTTC. It codes for CASSQDRRLAGDNEQFF.

This sequence joins TRBV20-1 and TRBJ2-5, with TRBD2 matching over 12 bases. There are 14 residues in the CDR3. V was pared by 3 bases and J by 1 base, with 0 bases of the junction left unmatched. The germline gives CDR1 DFQATT, CDR2 SNEGSKA (reference sequence). CDR3: CSARGLAGQETQYF. For the CDR3, the DNA is TGCAGTGCTAGGGGACTAGCGGGCCAAGAGACCCAGTACTTC.

This clonotype was found a few times. The V gene is TRBV28, the J gene TRBJ1-2; no clear D. The V end was cut by 3 bases, the J end by 7 bases, with 15 bases between. This CDR3 contains 14 residues. Germline V gene sequence: CDR1 MDHEN, CDR2 SYDVKM. The CDR3 nucleotides read TGTGCCAGCAGTTTGGAGTTTAGGTCGGGTGGCTACACCTTC. Translated, it gives CASSLEFRSGGYTF.

This chain uses TRBV12-3 or TRBV12-4 with TRBJ2-3, with no clear D. The V end lost 3 bases, the J end lost 6 bases, and 7 bases lay between the germline ends. This CDR3 contains 12 residues. CDR3 loop: CASSFGLDTQYF. CDR3 DNA: TGTGCCAGCAGTTTCGGGCTCGATACGCAGTATTTT.

The chain carries TRBV4-1 and TRBJ2-3; the match to TRBD2 covers 10 bases. Losses at the gene ends were 1 base for V and 3 bases for J; bases not matched to a gene: 1. CDR3 length equals 15 residues. Germline-derived CDR1 and CDR2 are MGHRA and YSYEKL. The CDR3 DNA sequence: TGCGCCAGCAGCCAAGTAGCGGGGGGTACAGATACGCAGTATTTT. Amino acid sequence: CASSQVAGGTDTQYF.

The chain recombines TRBV3-1 with TRBJ2-1, with D possibly being TRBD1 or TRBD2 (5 bases each). CDR3 size: 14 residues. Germline V gene data show CDR1 as LGHDT and CDR2 as YNNKEL (reference sequence). V was clipped by 1 base and J by 10 bases, with 14 bases between them. The CDR3 region has the DNA TGTGCCAGCAGCCAAGTTGGGACCGATGGAGAGCAGTTCTTC. Translating gives CASSQVGTDGEQFF.

This rearrangement joins TRBV4-1 to TRBJ2-5; 16 nucleotides align to TRBD2. Per germline, CDR1 MGHRA and CDR2 YSYEKL. This CDR3 is 20 amino acids long. Germline trimming cut 0 bases from V and 1 base from J; bases unmatched to any gene: 8. The CDR3 loop is CASSQDPGLAGGPVQETQYF. As DNA, the CDR3 is TGCGCCAGCAGCCAAGATCCGGGACTAGCGGGAGGGCCCGTCCAAGAGACCCAGTACTTC.

The chain recombines TRBV28 with TRBJ2-7; the D is unclear. The CDR3 runs 11 residues. V lost 6 bases to trimming and J lost 1 base, with 4 bases between them. Germline-derived CDR1 and CDR2 are MDHEN and SYDVKM. The CDR3 is CASSTSYEQYF. The CDR3 coding sequence is TGTGCCAGCAGCACGTCCTACGAGCAGTACTTC.

The genes are TRBV7-9 and TRBJ2-6; D might be TRBD1 or TRBD2, each matching 5 bases. V lost 3 bases and J lost 4, with 22 bases in between. This CDR3 contains 19 residues. Per germline, CDR1 SEHNR and CDR2 FQNEAQ (reference sequence). CDR3 bases: TGTGCCAGCAGCTTTCCCATTGGGGGAGAAACTCTAGGGGCCAACGTCCTGACTTTC. Translation: CASSFPIGGETLGANVLTF. The complete variable domain, with remaining parts taken from reference TRBV7-9 and TRBJ2-6, reads DTGVSQNPRHKITKRGQNVTFRCDPISEHNRLYWYRQTLGQGPEFLTYFQNEAQLEKSRLLSDRFSAERPKGSFSTLEIQRTEQGDSAMYLCASSFPIGGETLGANVLTFGAGSRLTVL.

The table lists this clonotype with a few counts. The rearrangement links TRBV12-3 or TRBV12-4 to TRBJ1-1; maybe TRBD1 (6 bases). This CDR3 spans 15 amino acids. V lost 5 bases and J lost 4, with 17 bases in between. CDR3 nucleotides: TGTGCCAGCAGTGATACAGGGTGGAGCGTCACTGAAGCTTTCTTT. The encoded protein is CASSDTGWSVTEAFF.

The rearrangement joins TRBV6-1 to TRBJ2-1; D possibly matches TRBD1 or TRBD2 (5 bases each). V was pared by 6 bases and J by 10 bases, with 10 bases between. CDR3 size: 11 residues. Germline CDR1 reads MNHNS; CDR2 reads SASEGT. CDR3 nucleotide sequence: TGTGCCAGCAGGACAGAGGGGGAGCAGTTCTTC. It is translated as CASRTEGEQFF.

Concerning this clonotype: The junction shows a germline mismatch at one end, possibly a read error. The V gene is TRBV3-1, the J gene TRBJ2-1; 11 nucleotides align to TRBD2. Per germline, CDR1 LGHDT and CDR2 YNNKEL (reference sequence). This CDR3 has 15 amino acids. The CDR3 DNA is TGTGCCACCAGCCAAGTAGCGGGAGGGCCCGATGAGCAGTTCTTC. Translating gives CATSQVAGGPDEQFF.

V and J are TRBV7-6 and TRBJ1-1, with a tentative D call TRBD1 (5 bases). The CDR3 length is 16 residues. The germline V gene has CDR1 SGHVS and CDR2 FNYEAQ. V shed 2 bases and J shed 2 bases, with 15 bases lying between them. The DNA of the CDR3 is TGTGCCAGCAGCTTACAGTCGAGGGGCGTAAACACTGAAGCTTTCTTT. It yields the protein CASSLQSRGVNTEAFF.

This clonotype has at least ten counts. The CDR3 DNA follows: TGCGCCAGCAGTAATTACTACGAGCAGTACTTC. This encodes CASSNYYEQYF. The chain links TRBV10-2 to TRBJ2-7; unclear D gene. The CDR3 length is 11 residues. Trimming shortened V by 5 bases and J by 3 bases, and 5 bases separated the two germline ends. Germline values: CDR1 WSHSY, CDR2 SAAADI.

J is TRBJ2-7 and V is TRBV4-2; D is possibly TRBD1 (6 bases). V lost 0 bases to trimming and J lost 6 bases, with 12 bases between them. CDR3 length: 14 residues. In germline, CDR1 is LGHNA, CDR2 YNFKEQ. The CDR3, as DNA: TGTGCCAGCAGCCAAGATAGGGGGTTTGTCGAGCAGTACTTC. Translated, it gives CASSQDRGFVEQYF.

About this clonotype: Germline and junction disagree at one end, which may indicate a read error. V is TRBV9 and J is TRBJ2-1, with 7 bases matching TRBD2. This CDR3 comprises 16 residues. CDR1 and CDR2 from the germline V gene are SGDLS and YYNGEE. The CDR3 nucleotides are TGTGCCAGCAGTGTAGAGGGAGGGTCGTGGTACAATGAGCAGTTCTTC. Its translation: CASSVEGGSWYNEQFF.